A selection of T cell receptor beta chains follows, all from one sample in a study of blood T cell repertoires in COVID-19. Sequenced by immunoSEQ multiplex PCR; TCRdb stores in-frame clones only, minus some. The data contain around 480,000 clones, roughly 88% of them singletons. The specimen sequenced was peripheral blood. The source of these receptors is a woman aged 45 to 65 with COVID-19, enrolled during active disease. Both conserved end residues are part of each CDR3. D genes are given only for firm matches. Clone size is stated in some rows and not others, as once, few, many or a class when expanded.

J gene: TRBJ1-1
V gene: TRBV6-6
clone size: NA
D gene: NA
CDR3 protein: CASSPGHRFNTEAFF
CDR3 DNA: TGTGCCAGCAGCCCAGGACACCGGTTTAACACTGAAGCTTTCTTT

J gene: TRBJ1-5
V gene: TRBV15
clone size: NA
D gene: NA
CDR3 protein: CATRKMGDQPQHF
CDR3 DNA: TGTGCCACCAGGAAAATGGGAGATCAGCCCCAGCATTTT

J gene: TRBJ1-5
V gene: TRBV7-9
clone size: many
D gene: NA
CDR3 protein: CASSTSGGVGQPQHF
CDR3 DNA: TGTGCCAGCAGCACCTCGGGGGGCGTGGGACAGCCCCAGCATTTT

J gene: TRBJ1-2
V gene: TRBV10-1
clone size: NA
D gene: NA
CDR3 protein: CASSEENGYTF
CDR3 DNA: TGCGCCAGCAGCGAGGAGAATGGCTACACCTTC

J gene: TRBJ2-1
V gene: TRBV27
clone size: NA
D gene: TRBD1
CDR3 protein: CASSLSSLGGELASEQFF
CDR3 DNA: TGTGCCAGCAGTTTATCGTCGCTAGGGGGCGAACTGGCCAGTGAGCAGTTCTTC

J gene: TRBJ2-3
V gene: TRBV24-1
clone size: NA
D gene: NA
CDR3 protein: CATSGPQADTQYF
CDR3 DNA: TGTGCCACGTCAGGCCCTCAGGCAGATACGCAGTATTTT

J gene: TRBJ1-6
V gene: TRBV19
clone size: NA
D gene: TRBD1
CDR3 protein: CASRKGQGNSPLHF
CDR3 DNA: TGTGCCAGTAGGAAGGGACAGGGGAATTCACCCCTCCACTTT

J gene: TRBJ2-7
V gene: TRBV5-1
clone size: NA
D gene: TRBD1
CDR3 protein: CASSLVGRGREQYF
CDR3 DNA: TGCGCCAGCAGCTTGGTCGGCAGGGGGCGGGAGCAGTACTTC

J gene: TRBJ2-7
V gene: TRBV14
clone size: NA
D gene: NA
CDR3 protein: CASSQWGVSYEQYF
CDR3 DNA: TGTGCCAGCAGCCAATGGGGGGTTTCCTACGAGCAGTACTTC

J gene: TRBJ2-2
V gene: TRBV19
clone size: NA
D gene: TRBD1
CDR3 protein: CASSIRRGTGITGELFF
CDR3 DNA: TGTGCCAGTAGTATCAGACGCGGGACAGGGATCACCGGGGAGCTGTTTTTT

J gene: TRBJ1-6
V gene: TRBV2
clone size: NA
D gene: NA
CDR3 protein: CASGSSRESSYNSPLHF
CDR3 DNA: TGTGCCAGCGGGTCGTCGCGGGAAAGCTCCTATAATTCACCCCTCCACTTT

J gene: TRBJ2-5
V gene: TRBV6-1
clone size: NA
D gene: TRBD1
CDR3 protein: CASSEWGRGRGETQYF
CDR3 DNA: TGTGCCAGCAGTGAATGGGGCAGGGGGCGAGGAGAGACCCAGTACTTC

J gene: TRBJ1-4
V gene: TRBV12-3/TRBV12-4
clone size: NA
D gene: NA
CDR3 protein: CASRRSNEKLFF
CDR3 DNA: TGTGCCAGCAGGAGGAGTAATGAAAAACTGTTTTTT

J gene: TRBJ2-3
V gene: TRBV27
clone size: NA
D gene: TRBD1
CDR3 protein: CASSLRTGSTDTQYF
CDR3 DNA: TGTGCCAGCAGTTTAAGGACAGGGTCCACAGATACGCAGTATTTT

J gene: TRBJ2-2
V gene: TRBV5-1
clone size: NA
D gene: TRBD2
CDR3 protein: CATTGLDGTGELFF
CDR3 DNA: TGCGCCACCACAGGACTAGACGGCACCGGGGAGCTGTTTTTT

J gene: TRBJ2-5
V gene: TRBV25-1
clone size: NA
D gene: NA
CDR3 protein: CASSGRRQPSGETQYF
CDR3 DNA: TGTGCCAGCAGTGGAAGACGACAGCCGTCCGGGGAGACCCAGTACTTC

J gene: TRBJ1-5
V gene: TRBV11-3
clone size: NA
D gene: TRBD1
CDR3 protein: CASSTQTGEGSNQPQHF
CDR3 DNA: TGTGCCAGCAGCACGCAGACAGGGGAAGGGAGCAATCAGCCCCAGCATTTT

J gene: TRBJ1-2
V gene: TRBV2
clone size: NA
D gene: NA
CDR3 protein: CARTGTSNYGYTF
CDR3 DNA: TGTGCCCGAACCGGGACATCTAACTATGGCTACACCTTC

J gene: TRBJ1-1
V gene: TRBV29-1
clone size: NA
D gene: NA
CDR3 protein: CSVLGTPRDAEAFF
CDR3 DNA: TGCAGCGTTTTGGGAACGCCGCGGGACGCTGAAGCTTTCTTT

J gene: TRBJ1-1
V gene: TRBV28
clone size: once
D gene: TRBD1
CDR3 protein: CASSLYAGGTEAFF
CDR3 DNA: TGTGCCAGCAGTTTATACGCAGGGGGCACTGAAGCTTTCTTT

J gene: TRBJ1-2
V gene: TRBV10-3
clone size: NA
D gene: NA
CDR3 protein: CAITQRSGDEDYGYTF
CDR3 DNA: TGTGCCATCACCCAAAGGAGCGGAGATGAGGACTATGGCTACACCTTC

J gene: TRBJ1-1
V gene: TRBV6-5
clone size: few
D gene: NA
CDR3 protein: CASSYSPGTMNTEAFF
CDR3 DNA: TGTGCCAGCAGTTACTCACCTGGGACAATGAACACTGAAGCTTTCTTT

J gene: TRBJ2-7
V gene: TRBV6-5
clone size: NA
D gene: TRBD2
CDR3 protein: CASRSAGTSSYEQYF
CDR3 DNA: TGTGCCAGCAGATCAGCCGGGACTAGCTCCTACGAGCAGTACTTC

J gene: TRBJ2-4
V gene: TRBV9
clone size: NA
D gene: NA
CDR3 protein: CASSVDQRSIQYF
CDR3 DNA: TGTGCCAGCAGCGTAGACCAGCGGTCCATTCAGTACTTC

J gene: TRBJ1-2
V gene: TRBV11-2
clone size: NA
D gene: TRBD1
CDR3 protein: CASSLVGTGVGGYTF
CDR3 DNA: TGTGCCAGCAGCTTAGTAGGGACAGGGGTGGGCGGCTACACCTTC

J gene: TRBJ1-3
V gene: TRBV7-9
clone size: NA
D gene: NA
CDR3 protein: CASSSLQGAGNTIYF
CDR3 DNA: TGTGCCAGCAGCTCATTACAGGGAGCGGGAAACACCATATATTTT

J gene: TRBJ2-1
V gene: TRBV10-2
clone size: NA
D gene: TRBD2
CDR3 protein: CASSESGGSNEQFF
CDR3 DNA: TGCGCCAGCAGTGAAAGCGGGGGTTCAAATGAGCAGTTCTTC

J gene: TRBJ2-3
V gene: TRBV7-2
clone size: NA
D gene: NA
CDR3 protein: CASSPGLGGDTQYF
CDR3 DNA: TGTGCCAGCAGCCCGGGACTGGGGGGAGATACGCAGTATTTT

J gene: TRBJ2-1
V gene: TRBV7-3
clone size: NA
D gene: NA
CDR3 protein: CASSWAGDSYNEQFF
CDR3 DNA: TGTGCCAGCAGCTGGGCCGGGGACTCCTACAATGAGCAGTTCTTC

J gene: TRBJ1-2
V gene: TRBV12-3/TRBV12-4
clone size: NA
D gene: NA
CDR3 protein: CASSANSEGYTF
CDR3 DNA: TGTGCCAGCAGCGCAAATTCCGAGGGCTACACCTTC

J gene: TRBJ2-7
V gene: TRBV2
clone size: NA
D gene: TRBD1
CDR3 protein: CASSRARDRVGYEQYF
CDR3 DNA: TGTGCCAGCAGTAGAGCCCGGGACAGGGTTGGTTACGAGCAGTACTTC

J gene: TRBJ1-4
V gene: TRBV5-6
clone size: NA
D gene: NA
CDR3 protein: CASSSRTPSWEKLFF
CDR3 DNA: TGTGCCAGCAGCTCAAGGACACCTAGTTGGGAAAAACTGTTTTTT

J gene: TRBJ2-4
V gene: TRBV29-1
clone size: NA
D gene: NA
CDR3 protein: CSVVGGGPKNIQYF
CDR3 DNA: TGCAGCGTTGTGGGGGGGGGCCCCAAAAACATTCAGTACTTC

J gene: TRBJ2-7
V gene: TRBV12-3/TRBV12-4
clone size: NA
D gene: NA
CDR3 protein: CASSLREEQYF
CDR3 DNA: TGTGCCAGCAGTTTACGGGAAGAGCAGTACTTC

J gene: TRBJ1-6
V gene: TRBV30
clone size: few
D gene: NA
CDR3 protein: CAWESSYNSPLHF
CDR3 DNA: TGTGCCTGGGAGAGCTCCTATAATTCACCCCTCCACTTT

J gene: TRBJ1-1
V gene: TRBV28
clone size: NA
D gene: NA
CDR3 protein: CATMRAGERTEAFF
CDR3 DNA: TGTGCCACCATGAGGGCAGGGGAGAGAACTGAAGCTTTCTTT

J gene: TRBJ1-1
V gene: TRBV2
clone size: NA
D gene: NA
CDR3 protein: CASETGVNTEAFF
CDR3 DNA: TGTGCCAGCGAGACAGGTGTGAACACTGAAGCTTTCTTT

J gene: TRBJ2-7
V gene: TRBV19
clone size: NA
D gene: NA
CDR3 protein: CASSQPPRAYEQYF
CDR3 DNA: TGTGCCAGTAGTCAGCCCCCGAGGGCCTACGAGCAGTACTTC

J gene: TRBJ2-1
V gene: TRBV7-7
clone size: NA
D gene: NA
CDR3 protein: CASSVGSGNEQFF
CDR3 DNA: TGTGCCAGCAGCGTCGGTTCCGGCAATGAGCAGTTCTTC

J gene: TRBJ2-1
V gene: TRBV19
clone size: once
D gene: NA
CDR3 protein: CASSLTAYNEQFF
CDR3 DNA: TGTGCCAGTTCCCTGACAGCCTACAATGAGCAGTTCTTC

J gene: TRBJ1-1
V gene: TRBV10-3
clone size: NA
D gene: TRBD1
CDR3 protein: CAISRDRNTEAFF
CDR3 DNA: TGTGCCATCAGTCGGGACAGGAACACTGAAGCTTTCTTT

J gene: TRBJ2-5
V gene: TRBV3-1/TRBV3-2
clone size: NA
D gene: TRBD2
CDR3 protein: CASSQGSGGAGETQYF
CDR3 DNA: TGTGCCAGCAGCCAAGGGTCCGGGGGGGCCGGGGAGACCCAGTACTTC

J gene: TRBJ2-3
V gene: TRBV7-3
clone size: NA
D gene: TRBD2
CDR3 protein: CASSLAGFVTDTQYF
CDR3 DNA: TGTGCCAGCAGCCTAGCGGGGTTCGTCACAGATACGCAGTATTTT

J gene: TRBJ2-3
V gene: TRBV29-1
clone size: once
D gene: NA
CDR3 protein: CSVGRDTDTQYF
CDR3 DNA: TGCAGCGTTGGCAGGGACACAGATACGCAGTATTTT

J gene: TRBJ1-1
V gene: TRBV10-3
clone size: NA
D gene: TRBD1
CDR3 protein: CAIRKTGMNTEAFF
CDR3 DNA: TGTGCCATCAGAAAGACAGGGATGAACACTGAAGCTTTCTTT

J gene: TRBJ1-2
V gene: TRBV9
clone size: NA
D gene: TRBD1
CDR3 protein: CASSPTGQLYGYTF
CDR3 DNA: TGTGCCAGCAGCCCGACGGGACAGCTCTATGGCTACACCTTC

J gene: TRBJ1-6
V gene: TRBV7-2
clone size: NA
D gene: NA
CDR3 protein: CASSFENNSPLHF
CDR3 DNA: TGTGCCAGCAGCTTTGAGAATAATTCACCCCTCCACTTT

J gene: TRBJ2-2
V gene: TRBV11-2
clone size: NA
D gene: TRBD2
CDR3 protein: CASSSPSGVTGELFF
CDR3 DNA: TGTGCCAGCAGCTCTCCTAGCGGGGTCACCGGGGAGCTGTTTTTT

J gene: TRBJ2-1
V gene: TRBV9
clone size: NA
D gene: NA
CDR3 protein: CASSPGRVSYNEQFF
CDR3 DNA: TGTGCCAGCAGCCCCGGTCGGGTCTCCTACAATGAGCAGTTCTTC

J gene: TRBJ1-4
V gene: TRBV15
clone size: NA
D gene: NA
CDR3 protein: CATSRGTQAEKLFF
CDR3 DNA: TGTGCCACCAGCAGAGGAACGCAGGCTGAAAAACTGTTTTTT

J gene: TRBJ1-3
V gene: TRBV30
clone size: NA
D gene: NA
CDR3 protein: CAWTSGSTGNTIYF
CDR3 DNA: TGTGCCTGGACCTCCGGTTCCACTGGAAACACCATATATTTT

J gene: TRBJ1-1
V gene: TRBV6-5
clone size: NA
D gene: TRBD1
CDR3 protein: CASSPWDRLNTEAFF
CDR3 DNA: TGTGCCAGCAGCCCCTGGGACAGGTTGAACACTGAAGCTTTCTTT

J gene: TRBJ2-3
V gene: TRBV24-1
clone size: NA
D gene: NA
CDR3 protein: CATSALSGDTQYF
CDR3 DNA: TGTGCCACCAGCGCTCTCTCCGGGGATACGCAGTATTTT

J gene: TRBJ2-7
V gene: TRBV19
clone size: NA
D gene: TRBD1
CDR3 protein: CASSIGQGSYEQYF
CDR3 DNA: TGTGCCAGTAGTATAGGACAGGGGTCCTACGAGCAGTACTTC

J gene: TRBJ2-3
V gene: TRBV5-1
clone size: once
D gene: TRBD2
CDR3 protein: CASLRGGGASTDTQYF
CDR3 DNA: TGCGCCAGCTTAAGAGGCGGGGGAGCGAGCACAGATACGCAGTATTTT